This entry is about one TCR beta chain. The data stem from a study of T cell changes during pregnancy in multiple sclerosis. The CDR3 totals 14 residues. The V gene's germline CDR1 is LNHDA and CDR2 SQIVND (reference sequence). V shed 8 bases and J shed 3 bases, with 13 bases lying between them. The repertoire was sequenced with immunoSEQ multiplex PCR; TCRdb's copy has only in-frame clones and lacks some. Found here are approximately 88,000 clones, approximately 94% of them singletons; the top ten hold about 0.8%. The chain recombines TRBV19 with TRBJ2-2, with a tentative D call TRBD1 (5 bases). The TCR was taken from a female donor with multiple sclerosis, enrolled in a pregnancy study. The sample here was peripheral blood, taken in the third trimester of pregnancy. The CDR3, as DNA: TGTGCCAGTTTAACTTCAGGGTACACCGGGGAGCTGTTTTTT. Its protein is CASLTSGYTGELFF.